This is a list of T cell receptor beta chains from one sample in a study of shared clonotypes between healthy human individuals. Assay: immunoSEQ multiplex PCR; the TCRdb copy retains only in-frame clones and omits some. The sample has hundreds of thousands of clones; about 85% are singletons. The sequencing sample was made of PBMCs. These receptors were taken from a woman aged 40 to 55 in good health. Some clones in this sample may be carry-over from other donors' samples. The CDR3 runs from the conserved cysteine through the conserved F or W. D genes are given only for firm matches. Clone sizes are given selectively: once, few, many, or a class where the clone is expanded.

clone_size	d_call	j_call	v_call	cdr3_nt	cdr3_aa
NA	TRBD1	TRBJ2-2	TRBV4-1	TGCGCCAGCAGCCGGACAGGCCTCCATGGGGGCGGGGAGCTGTTTTTT	CASSRTGLHGGGELFF
NA	NA	TRBJ1-3	TRBV19	TGTGCCAGTAGTACCAGGGTCGGCAGTCTCGGGGGAAACACCATATATTTT	CASSTRVGSLGGNTIYF
NA	NA	TRBJ2-1	TRBV2	TGTGCCAGCAGTGAAACCAGATTCTCCTACAATGAGCAGTTCTTC	CASSETRFSYNEQFF
NA	NA	TRBJ1-5	TRBV7-9	TGTGCCAGCAGCTTCTTAAATAGCAATCAGCCCCAGCATTTT	CASSFLNSNQPQHF
once	NA	TRBJ1-4	TRBV19	TGTGCCAGTAGTCCTTCTTGGGGGCGAAATGAAAAACTGTTTTTT	CASSPSWGRNEKLFF
NA	NA	TRBJ2-2	TRBV2	TGTGCCAGCAGTGTCCGGGGGGAGCTGTTTTTT	CASSVRGELFF
NA	NA	TRBJ2-3	TRBV5-6	TGTGCCAGCAGCTTCGACATAATCACAGATACGCAGTATTTT	CASSFDIITDTQYF
few	NA	TRBJ2-7	TRBV11-2	TGTGCCAGCAGCTTGAGGGACGGAATGATCTACGAGCAGTACTTC	CASSLRDGMIYEQYF
NA	TRBD2	TRBJ2-1	TRBV7-3	TGTGCCAGCAGCGGCCGACTAGCGGGAACGCTAGGGAATGAGCAGTTCTTC	CASSGRLAGTLGNEQFF
NA	NA	TRBJ2-2	TRBV18	TGTGCCAGCTCACCACAAGAAATCTCGAACACCGGGGAGCTGTTTTTT	CASSPQEISNTGELFF
NA	TRBD2	TRBJ2-1	TRBV5-1	TGCGCCAGCAGCTTCCGGACTAGCGGCTCGTGGAATGAGCAGTTCTTC	CASSFRTSGSWNEQFF
NA	TRBD1	TRBJ2-3	TRBV18	TGTGCCAGCTCAGAGGCGTATTCCGGGACAGGGACAAGCACAGATACGCAGTATTTT	CASSEAYSGTGTSTDTQYF
few	NA	TRBJ1-5	TRBV5-4	TGTGCCAGCAGCCTCGGGGGGCCAGCTCAGCCCCAGCATTTT	CASSLGGPAQPQHF
NA	NA	TRBJ2-1	TRBV10-3	TGTGCCATCAGTGCGCTGACTAAAACGACCAACAATGAGCAGTTCTTC	CAISALTKTTNNEQFF
once	TRBD2	TRBJ2-2	TRBV5-4	TGTGCCAGCAGCTTGGGGGGAGCGGGAGGGACCGGGGAGCTGTTTTTT	CASSLGGAGGTGELFF
NA	TRBD2	TRBJ2-2	TRBV19	TGTGCCAGTAGTACCCCCAAGCTAGCGGCCGGGGAGCTGTTTTTT	CASSTPKLAAGELFF
NA	NA	TRBJ2-7	TRBV9	TGTGCCAGCAGCGTAGACGGAAGCTCCTACGAGCAGTACTTC	CASSVDGSSYEQYF
few	TRBD2	TRBJ2-3	TRBV27	TGTGCCAGCATTGAACTAGCGGGAGGGCCAACTACGCAGTATTTT	CASIELAGGPTTQYF
few	NA	TRBJ1-1	TRBV28	TGTGCCAGCACCCAGAACACTGAAGCTTTCTTT	CASTQNTEAFF
NA	NA	TRBJ2-7	TRBV7-2	TGTGCCAGCAGCTTAGGCAGGTTTTACGAGCAGTACTTC	CASSLGRFYEQYF
NA	NA	TRBJ2-5	TRBV5-1	TGCGCCAGCAGCTTGGATCCAGGGGAGGGGACCCAGTACTTC	CASSLDPGEGTQYF
once	TRBD2	TRBJ2-1	TRBV27	TGTGCCAGCAGTGCCGGGACTAGCGCCTACAATGAGCAGTTCTTC	CASSAGTSAYNEQFF
NA	TRBD1	TRBJ2-1	TRBV18	TGTGCCAGCCACCGGGACAGGGGCGATCTTGAGCAGTTCTTC	CASHRDRGDLEQFF
NA	NA	TRBJ2-5	TRBV5-4	TGTGCCAGCAGCTTGGCCGGTGGGGAGACCCAGTACTTC	CASSLAGGETQYF
NA	NA	TRBJ2-7	TRBV30	TGTGCCTGGATCCGGGACGACTTATACGAGCAGTACTTC	CAWIRDDLYEQYF
NA	TRBD2	TRBJ2-3	TRBV7-8	TGTGCCAGCAGCCGATCTAGGCGGGTGAGCGGGAGATCAGATACGCAGTATTTT	CASSRSRRVSGRSDTQYF
NA	TRBD1	TRBJ2-1	TRBV4-3	TGCGCCAGCAGCCAAGCGACAGGGGGGACCTACAATGAGCAGTTCTTC	CASSQATGGTYNEQFF
NA	TRBD2	TRBJ2-7	TRBV30	TGTGCCTGGAGAGGACTAGCGGAGTACGAGCAGTACTTC	CAWRGLAEYEQYF
NA	NA	TRBJ2-5	TRBV28	TGTGCCAGCAGTTCGAACGCAATCCAAGAGACCCAGTACTTC	CASSSNAIQETQYF
many	NA	TRBJ2-3	TRBV6-4	TGTGCCAGCAGTGATAAGGGAGGCACAGATACGCAGTATTTT	CASSDKGGTDTQYF
NA	TRBD2	TRBJ2-3	TRBV5-4	TGTGCCAGCAGCTTGGAGGCGGGAGGGAGTGCAGATACGCAGTATTTT	CASSLEAGGSADTQYF
NA	TRBD1	TRBJ1-4	TRBV28	TGTGCCAGCAGCGACTCCGACAGGGCGGTTGAAAAACTGTTTTTT	CASSDSDRAVEKLFF
once	NA	TRBJ1-6	TRBV10-3	TGTGCCATCAGTGAGTCGACAGGAGCTGATTCACCCCTCCACTTT	CAISESTGADSPLHF
NA	NA	TRBJ2-1	TRBV28	TGTGCCAGTAAGCGGGTGGTGGGACAGAGCTCCTACAATGAGCAGTTCTTC	CASKRVVGQSSYNEQFF
NA	TRBD2	TRBJ2-7	TRBV30	TGTGCATGGAGTCGATTTAGCGGGAGGTTATCCTACGAGCAGTACTTC	CAWSRFSGRLSYEQYF
few	NA	TRBJ1-1	TRBV29-1	TGCAGCGTTGGGCAGGCGAACACTGAAGCTTTCTTT	CSVGQANTEAFF
few	NA	TRBJ1-3	TRBV11-2	TGTGCCAGCAGCTTAGCTCGGGACTCTGGAAACACCATATATTTT	CASSLARDSGNTIYF